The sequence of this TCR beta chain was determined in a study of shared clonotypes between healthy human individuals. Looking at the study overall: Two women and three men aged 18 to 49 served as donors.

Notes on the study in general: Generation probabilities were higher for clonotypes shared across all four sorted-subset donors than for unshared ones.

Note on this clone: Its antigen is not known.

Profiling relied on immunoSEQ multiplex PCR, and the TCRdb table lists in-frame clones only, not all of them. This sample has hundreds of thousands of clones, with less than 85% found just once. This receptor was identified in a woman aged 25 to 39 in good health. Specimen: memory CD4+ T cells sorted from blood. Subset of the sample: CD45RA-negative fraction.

CDR3 sequence (DNA): TGTGCCAGCAGTTACCCCCCTCGACAGGTTAATCAGCCCCAGCATTTT. It specifies CASSYPPRQVNQPQHF. The chain uses TRBV27 and TRBJ1-5, with TRBD1 as a possible D gene (6 bases). V was shortened by 4 bases and J by 4 bases, with 17 bases between the two germline ends. This CDR3 has 16 amino acids. Germline CDR1 MNHEY, CDR2 SMNVEV (reference sequence).